The text below deals with one T cell receptor (beta chain). Its target is unknown. The CDR3 has 13 residues. V lost 6 bases to trimming and J lost 4 bases, with 12 bases between them. Germline CDR1 MDHEN, CDR2 SYDVKM. This entry is derived from a study of cytomegalovirus exposure and HLA in healthy donors. The PCR had 60 Vbeta and 13 Jbeta primers. As processed by the authors: Later reanalysis found approximately 76 million unique TCR beta chains, roughly 10 million of them shared. TCRdb keeps only in-frame clones here, not all; method: immunoSEQ multiplex PCR. The V and J calls and clone size were taken over from that table, and D and trimming were inferred from the DNA. The sample yields around 300,000 clones, approximately 90% seen once. Study-wide results and limits: An analysis that came later showed most CMV-associated TCR beta chains appearing HLA-restricted.

The receptor was derived from a woman aged 18-29 years in good health and CMV-seronegative. The sample consisted of PBMCs. V usage is TRBV28 and J usage is TRBJ1-1; tentative D call: TRBD1 (6 bases). CDR3 bases: TGTGCCAGCAGAGGGGGAGGGGGCACTGAAGCTTTCTTT. This sequence encodes CASRGGGGTEAFF.